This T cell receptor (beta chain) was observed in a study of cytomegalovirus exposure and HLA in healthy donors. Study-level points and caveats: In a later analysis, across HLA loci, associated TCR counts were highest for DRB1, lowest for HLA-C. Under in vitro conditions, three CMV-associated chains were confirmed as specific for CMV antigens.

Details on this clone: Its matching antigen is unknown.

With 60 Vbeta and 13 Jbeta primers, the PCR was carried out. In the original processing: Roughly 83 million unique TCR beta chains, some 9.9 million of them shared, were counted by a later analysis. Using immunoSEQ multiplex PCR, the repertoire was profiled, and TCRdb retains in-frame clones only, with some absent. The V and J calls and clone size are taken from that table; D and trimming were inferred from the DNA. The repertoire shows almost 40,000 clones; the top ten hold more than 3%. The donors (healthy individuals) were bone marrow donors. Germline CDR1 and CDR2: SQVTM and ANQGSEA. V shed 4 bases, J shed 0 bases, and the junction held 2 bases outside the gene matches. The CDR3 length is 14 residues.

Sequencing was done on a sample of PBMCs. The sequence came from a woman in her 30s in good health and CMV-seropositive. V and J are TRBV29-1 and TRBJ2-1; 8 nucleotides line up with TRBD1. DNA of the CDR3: TGCAGCGTTGGACAGGGGTACTCCTACAATGAGCAGTTCTTC. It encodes CSVGQGYSYNEQFF.